This is a list of T cell receptor beta chains from one sample in a study of Ad26.COV2.S vaccination and SARS-CoV-2 variants. Generated by immunoSEQ multiplex PCR, the TCRdb table keeps only in-frame clones and is missing some. Of just over 350,000 clones in the sample, roughly 81% were seen once. Material: peripheral blood, obtained in a trial of Ad26.COV2.S vaccine versus placebo. The receptor set was obtained from a person aged 18-60 years who received the Ad26.COV2.S COVID-19 vaccine or a placebo. The CDR3 runs from the conserved cysteine through the conserved F or W. The D gene is left open where the match is weak. Expanded clones get a size class; other rows say once, few or many, or leave the size out.

V gene: TRBV5-1
clone size: .
D gene: .
J gene: TRBJ2-7
CDR3 protein: CASSLVQFYEQYF
CDR3 DNA: TGCGCCAGCAGCTTGGTACAGTTCTACGAGCAGTACTTC

V gene: TRBV2
clone size: .
D gene: .
J gene: TRBJ1-1
CDR3 protein: CASSGRTMNTEAFF
CDR3 DNA: TGTGCCAGCAGTGGGCGCACGATGAACACTGAAGCTTTCTTT

V gene: TRBV5-4
clone size: .
D gene: TRBD1
J gene: TRBJ2-1
CDR3 protein: CASSLDRGIYNEQFF
CDR3 DNA: TGTGCCAGCAGCCTGGACAGGGGTATCTACAATGAGCAGTTCTTC

V gene: TRBV3-1/TRBV3-2
clone size: .
D gene: .
J gene: TRBJ2-1
CDR3 protein: CASGDGPQYNEQFF
CDR3 DNA: TGTGCCAGCGGGGACGGCCCACAGTACAATGAGCAGTTCTTC

V gene: TRBV7-8
clone size: .
D gene: .
J gene: TRBJ2-1
CDR3 protein: CASSSRIPEYNEQFF
CDR3 DNA: TGTGCCAGCAGCTCTCGCATACCAGAATACAATGAGCAGTTCTTC

V gene: TRBV15
clone size: .
D gene: .
J gene: TRBJ1-2
CDR3 protein: CATSRVGGEGYTF
CDR3 DNA: TGTGCCACCAGCAGAGTGGGGGGAGAAGGCTACACCTTC

V gene: TRBV11-2
clone size: .
D gene: .
J gene: TRBJ1-6
CDR3 protein: CASSLDLLRDYNSPLHF
CDR3 DNA: TGTGCCAGCAGCTTAGATCTCCTCAGGGACTATAATTCACCCCTCCACTTT

V gene: TRBV4-1
clone size: .
D gene: .
J gene: TRBJ1-6
CDR3 protein: CASSQDPGSYNSPLHF
CDR3 DNA: TGCGCCAGCAGCCAAGATCCAGGCTCCTATAATTCACCCCTCCACTTT

V gene: TRBV6-5
clone size: .
D gene: TRBD2
J gene: TRBJ2-7
CDR3 protein: CASSYVPGGMGEQYF
CDR3 DNA: TGTGCCAGCAGTTACGTCCCGGGAGGCATGGGGGAGCAGTACTTC

V gene: TRBV15
clone size: .
D gene: .
J gene: TRBJ1-5
CDR3 protein: CATSRDQKQGQIPF
CDR3 DNA: TGTGCCACCAGCAGAGATCAAAAGCAGGGACAAATTCCGTTT

V gene: TRBV6-5
clone size: .
D gene: .
J gene: TRBJ1-2
CDR3 protein: CASSQTGIAGYTF
CDR3 DNA: TGTGCCAGCAGCCAAACAGGGATCGCTGGCTACACCTTC

V gene: TRBV24-1
clone size: .
D gene: .
J gene: TRBJ2-2
CDR3 protein: CATSDTGNTGELFF
CDR3 DNA: TGTGCCACCAGTGATACGGGGAACACCGGGGAGCTGTTTTTT

V gene: TRBV6-4
clone size: .
D gene: .
J gene: TRBJ1-5
CDR3 protein: CASPRVSPFGAQHF
CDR3 DNA: TGTGCCAGCCCCAGGGTTAGTCCTTTCGGAGCCCAGCATTTT

V gene: TRBV5-4
clone size: .
D gene: TRBD2
J gene: TRBJ2-1
CDR3 protein: CASSFGAGGRSEQFF
CDR3 DNA: TGTGCCAGCAGCTTTGGAGCGGGGGGGCGAAGTGAGCAGTTCTTC

V gene: TRBV19
clone size: .
D gene: .
J gene: TRBJ2-3
CDR3 protein: CASSIGIWRGREADTQYF
CDR3 DNA: TGTGCCAGTAGTATCGGGATTTGGAGAGGCCGAGAGGCAGATACGCAGTATTTT

V gene: TRBV7-6
clone size: .
D gene: .
J gene: TRBJ1-3
CDR3 protein: CASSLVSESGNTIYF
CDR3 DNA: TGTGCCAGCAGCTTAGTCTCCGAATCTGGAAACACCATATATTTT

V gene: TRBV19
clone size: .
D gene: TRBD2
J gene: TRBJ2-5
CDR3 protein: CASSPGVFVTSGKLTQYF
CDR3 DNA: TGTGCCAGCTCCCCGGGAGTTTTTGTGACTAGCGGGAAACTGACCCAGTACTTC

V gene: TRBV6-2/TRBV6-3
clone size: .
D gene: .
J gene: TRBJ1-1
CDR3 protein: CASSSGGAQVDTEAFF
CDR3 DNA: TGTGCCAGCAGCTCGGGGGGGGCCCAGGTGGACACTGAAGCTTTCTTT

V gene: TRBV2
clone size: .
D gene: .
J gene: TRBJ2-7
CDR3 protein: CASRFDTAGREQYF
CDR3 DNA: TGTGCCAGCAGGTTCGACACCGCGGGTCGCGAGCAGTACTTC

V gene: TRBV20-1
clone size: .
D gene: .
J gene: TRBJ1-5
CDR3 protein: CSARDPEGQHF
CDR3 DNA: TGCAGTGCTAGAGATCCGGAGGGCCAGCATTTT

V gene: TRBV2
clone size: .
D gene: .
J gene: TRBJ2-7
CDR3 protein: CASMTGQARGAYEQYF
CDR3 DNA: TGTGCCAGCATGACAGGGCAGGCGCGGGGGGCTTACGAGCAGTACTTC

V gene: TRBV28
clone size: .
D gene: TRBD1
J gene: TRBJ2-7
CDR3 protein: CASSLRGTGPSEQYF
CDR3 DNA: TGTGCCAGCAGTTTGAGGGGGACAGGGCCTAGCGAGCAGTACTTC

V gene: TRBV18
clone size: .
D gene: TRBD1
J gene: TRBJ2-7
CDR3 protein: CASSPLVGQGAPEQYF
CDR3 DNA: TGTGCCAGCTCACCACTGGTAGGACAGGGGGCGCCCGAGCAGTACTTC

V gene: TRBV9
clone size: .
D gene: .
J gene: TRBJ2-1
CDR3 protein: CASSVVPGGSAGGDRNEQFF
CDR3 DNA: TGTGCCAGCAGCGTAGTTCCGGGTGGCTCTGCTGGCGGGGATCGCAATGAGCAGTTCTTC

V gene: TRBV18
clone size: .
D gene: .
J gene: TRBJ2-1
CDR3 protein: CASSPGGGASGNEQFF
CDR3 DNA: TGTGCCAGCTCACCAGGAGGGGGGGCATCGGGGAATGAGCAGTTCTTC

V gene: TRBV18
clone size: few
D gene: .
J gene: TRBJ2-5
CDR3 protein: CASSRQGGEQTQYF
CDR3 DNA: TGTGCCAGCTCGCGCCAGGGTGGGGAACAGACCCAGTACTTC

V gene: TRBV7-2
clone size: once
D gene: .
J gene: TRBJ2-2
CDR3 protein: CASSLVGSPNTGELFF
CDR3 DNA: TGTGCCAGCAGCTTAGTCGGGAGCCCTAACACCGGGGAGCTGTTTTTT

V gene: TRBV9
clone size: .
D gene: .
J gene: TRBJ2-7
CDR3 protein: CASSVDARGEQYF
CDR3 DNA: TGTGCCAGCAGCGTAGACGCCAGGGGCGAGCAGTACTTC

V gene: TRBV6-5
clone size: .
D gene: .
J gene: TRBJ1-6
CDR3 protein: CASSPGARYNSPLHF
CDR3 DNA: TGTGCCAGCTCACCCGGGGCGAGATATAATTCACCCCTCCACTTT

V gene: TRBV4-1
clone size: .
D gene: .
J gene: TRBJ1-1
CDR3 protein: CASSQAIAGARGAFF
CDR3 DNA: TGCGCCAGCAGCCAAGCCATTGCAGGGGCGAGGGGAGCTTTCTTT

V gene: TRBV29-1
clone size: once
D gene: TRBD1
J gene: TRBJ1-1
CDR3 protein: CSVGTGGTEAFF
CDR3 DNA: TGCAGCGTTGGGACAGGGGGCACTGAAGCTTTCTTT

V gene: TRBV5-4
clone size: .
D gene: TRBD2
J gene: TRBJ2-7
CDR3 protein: CASSIAGRSPYEQYF
CDR3 DNA: TGTGCCAGCAGCATAGCGGGACGCTCTCCCTACGAGCAGTACTTC

V gene: TRBV23-1
clone size: .
D gene: .
J gene: TRBJ2-7
CDR3 protein: CASSQLRDTYYEQYF
CDR3 DNA: TGCGCCAGCAGTCAACTACGGGACACCTACTACGAGCAGTACTTC

V gene: TRBV10-2
clone size: .
D gene: .
J gene: TRBJ2-1
CDR3 protein: CASQGASGVYNEQFF
CDR3 DNA: TGCGCCAGCCAGGGGGCTAGCGGGGTTTACAATGAGCAGTTCTTC

V gene: TRBV5-5
clone size: .
D gene: .
J gene: TRBJ1-4
CDR3 protein: CASSLGSFTTNEKLFF
CDR3 DNA: TGTGCCAGCAGCTTGGGTAGCTTTACAACTAATGAAAAACTGTTTTTT

V gene: TRBV6-5
clone size: .
D gene: .
J gene: TRBJ1-1
CDR3 protein: CASSYSISRVYTEAFF
CDR3 DNA: TGTGCCAGCAGTTACTCGATTTCCAGGGTCTACACTGAAGCTTTCTTT

V gene: TRBV5-6
clone size: .
D gene: .
J gene: TRBJ1-2
CDR3 protein: CASSLPSSYGYTF
CDR3 DNA: TGTGCCAGCAGCTTACCCTCTTCCTATGGCTACACCTTC

V gene: TRBV11-3
clone size: .
D gene: TRBD1
J gene: TRBJ2-7
CDR3 protein: CASSRDSSYEQYF
CDR3 DNA: TGTGCCAGCAGCCGGGACAGCTCCTACGAGCAGTACTTC

V gene: TRBV12-3/TRBV12-4
clone size: once
D gene: .
J gene: TRBJ1-1
CDR3 protein: CASSLTAMEAFF
CDR3 DNA: TGTGCCAGCAGCCTGACAGCAATGGAAGCTTTCTTT

V gene: TRBV20-1
clone size: many
D gene: TRBD2
J gene: TRBJ2-1
CDR3 protein: CSASSGRDYNEQFF
CDR3 DNA: TGCAGTGCTAGTTCCGGGAGGGACTACAATGAGCAGTTCTTC

V gene: TRBV14
clone size: .
D gene: .
J gene: TRBJ2-5
CDR3 protein: CASSRDRAETQYF
CDR3 DNA: TGTGCCAGCAGCCGAGACCGGGCGGAGACCCAGTACTTC

V gene: TRBV5-1
clone size: .
D gene: .
J gene: TRBJ1-2
CDR3 protein: CASSLGQIDYGYTF
CDR3 DNA: TGCGCCAGCAGCTTGGGACAGATCGACTATGGCTACACCTTC

V gene: TRBV5-6
clone size: .
D gene: TRBD1
J gene: TRBJ2-7
CDR3 protein: CASSRPQGAREQYF
CDR3 DNA: TGTGCCAGCAGCCGCCCACAGGGGGCGAGGGAGCAGTACTTC

V gene: TRBV6-1
clone size: .
D gene: TRBD2
J gene: TRBJ2-2
CDR3 protein: CASSQGLLTGELFF
CDR3 DNA: TGTGCCAGCAGCCAGGGACTACTCACCGGGGAGCTGTTTTTT

V gene: TRBV5-4
clone size: .
D gene: TRBD1
J gene: TRBJ1-2
CDR3 protein: CASSLEPTGLWGYTF
CDR3 DNA: TGTGCCAGCAGCTTGGAACCGACAGGGTTGTGGGGCTACACCTTC